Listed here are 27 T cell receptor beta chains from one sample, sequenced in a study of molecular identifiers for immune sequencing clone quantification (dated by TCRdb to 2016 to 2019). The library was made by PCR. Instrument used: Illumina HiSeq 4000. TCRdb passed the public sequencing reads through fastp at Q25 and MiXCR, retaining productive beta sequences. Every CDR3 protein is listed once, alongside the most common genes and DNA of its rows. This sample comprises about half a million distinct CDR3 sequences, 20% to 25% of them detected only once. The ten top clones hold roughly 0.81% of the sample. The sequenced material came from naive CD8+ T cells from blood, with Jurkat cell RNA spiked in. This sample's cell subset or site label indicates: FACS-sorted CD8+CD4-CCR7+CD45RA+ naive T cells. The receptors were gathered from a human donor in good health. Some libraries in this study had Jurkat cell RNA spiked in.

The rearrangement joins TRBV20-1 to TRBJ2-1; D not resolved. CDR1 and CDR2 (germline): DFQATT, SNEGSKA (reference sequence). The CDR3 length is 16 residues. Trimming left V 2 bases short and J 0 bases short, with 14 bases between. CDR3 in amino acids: CSARHGRSLSYNEQFF. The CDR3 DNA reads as TGCAGTGCTAGACACGGCAGGAGCCTCTCCTACAATGAGCAGTTCTTC.

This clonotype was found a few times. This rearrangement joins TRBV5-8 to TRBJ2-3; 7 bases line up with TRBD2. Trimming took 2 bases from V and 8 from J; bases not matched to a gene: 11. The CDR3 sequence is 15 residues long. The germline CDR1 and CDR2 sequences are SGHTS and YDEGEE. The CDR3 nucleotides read TGTGCCAGCAGCTTTGGTGTGGGGCCGGGGGGTACGCAGTATTTT. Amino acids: CASSFGVGPGGTQYF.

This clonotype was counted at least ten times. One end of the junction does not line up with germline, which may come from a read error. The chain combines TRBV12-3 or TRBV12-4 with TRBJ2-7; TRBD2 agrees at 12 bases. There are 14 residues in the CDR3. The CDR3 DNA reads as TGTGCCAGCAGTCTAGCGGGAGGGCCGCGAGAGCAGTACTTC. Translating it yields CASSLAGGPREQYF.

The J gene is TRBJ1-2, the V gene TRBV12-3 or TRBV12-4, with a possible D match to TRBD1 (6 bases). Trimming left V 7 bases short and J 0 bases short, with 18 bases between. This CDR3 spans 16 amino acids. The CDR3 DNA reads TGTGCCAGCAATCTACTGGGGGCGGATGCTAACTATGGCTACACCTTC. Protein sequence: CASNLLGADANYGYTF.

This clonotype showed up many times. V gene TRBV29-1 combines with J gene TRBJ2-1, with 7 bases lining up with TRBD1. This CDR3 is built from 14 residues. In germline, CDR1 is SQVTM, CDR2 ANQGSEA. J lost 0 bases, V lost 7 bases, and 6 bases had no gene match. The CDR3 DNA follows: TGCAGCGCCGTAGACAGGGACTCCTACAATGAGCAGTTCTTC. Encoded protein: CSAVDRDSYNEQFF.

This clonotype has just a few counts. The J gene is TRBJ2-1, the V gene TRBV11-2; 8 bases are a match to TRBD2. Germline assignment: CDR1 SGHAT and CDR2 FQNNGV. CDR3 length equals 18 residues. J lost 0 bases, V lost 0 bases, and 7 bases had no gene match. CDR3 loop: CASSLDSSAGGSYNEQFF. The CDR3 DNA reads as TGTGCCAGCAGCTTAGATTCCAGTGCGGGGGGCTCCTACAATGAGCAGTTCTTC.

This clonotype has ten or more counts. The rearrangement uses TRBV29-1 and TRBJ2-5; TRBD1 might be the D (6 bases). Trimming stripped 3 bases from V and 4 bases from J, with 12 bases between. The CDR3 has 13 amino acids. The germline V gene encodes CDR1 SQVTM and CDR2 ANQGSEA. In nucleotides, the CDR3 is TGCAGCGTTGAGTGGGGGCTGGGAGAGACCCAGTACTTC. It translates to CSVEWGLGETQYF.

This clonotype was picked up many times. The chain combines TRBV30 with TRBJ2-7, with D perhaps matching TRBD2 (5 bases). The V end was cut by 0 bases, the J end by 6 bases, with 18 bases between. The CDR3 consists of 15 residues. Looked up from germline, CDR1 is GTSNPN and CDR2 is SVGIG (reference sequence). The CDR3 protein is CAWSVPEGISREQYF. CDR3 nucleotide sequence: TGTGCCTGGAGTGTACCAGAGGGCATTTCACGCGAGCAGTACTTC.

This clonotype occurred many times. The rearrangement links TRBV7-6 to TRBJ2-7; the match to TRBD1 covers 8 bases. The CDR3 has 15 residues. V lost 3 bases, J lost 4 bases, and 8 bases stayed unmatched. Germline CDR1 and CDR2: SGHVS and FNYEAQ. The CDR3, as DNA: TGTGCCAGCAGCTTCGCGGACAGGGAAGGGTACGAGCAGTACTTC. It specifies CASSFADREGYEQYF. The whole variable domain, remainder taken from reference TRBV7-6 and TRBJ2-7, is GAGVSQSPRYKVTKRGQDVALRCDPISGHVSLYWYRQALGQGPEFLTYFNYEAQQDKSGLPNDRFSAERPEGSISTLTIQRTEQRDSAMYRCASSFADREGYEQYFGPGTRLTVT.

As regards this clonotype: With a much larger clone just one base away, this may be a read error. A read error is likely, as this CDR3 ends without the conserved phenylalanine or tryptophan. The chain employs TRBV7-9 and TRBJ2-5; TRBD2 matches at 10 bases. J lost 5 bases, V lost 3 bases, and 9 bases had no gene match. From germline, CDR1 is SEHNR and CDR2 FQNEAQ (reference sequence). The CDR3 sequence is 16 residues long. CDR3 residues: CASSFLSGGALETQYL. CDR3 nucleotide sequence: TGTGCCAGCAGCTTCTTGAGCGGGGGGGCCTTGGAGACCCAGTACCTC.

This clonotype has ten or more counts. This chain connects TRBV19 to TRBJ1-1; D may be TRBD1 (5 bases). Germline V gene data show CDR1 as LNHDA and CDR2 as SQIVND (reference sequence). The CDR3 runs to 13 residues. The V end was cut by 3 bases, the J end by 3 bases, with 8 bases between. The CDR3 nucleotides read TGTGCCAGTAGTATCAGGGAGGACACTGAAGCTTTCTTT. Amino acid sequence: CASSIREDTEAFF.

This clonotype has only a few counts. This chain's CDR3 is CASSTHQTGMETQYF. CDR3 coding DNA: TGCGCCAGCAGCACTCATCAAACAGGGATGGAGACCCAGTACTTC. This chain joins TRBV5-1 and TRBJ2-5; D might be TRBD1 (6 bases). The CDR3 consists of 15 residues. Germline loops: CDR1 SGHRS, CDR2 YFSETQ. V was pared by 4 bases and J by 5 bases, with 18 bases between.

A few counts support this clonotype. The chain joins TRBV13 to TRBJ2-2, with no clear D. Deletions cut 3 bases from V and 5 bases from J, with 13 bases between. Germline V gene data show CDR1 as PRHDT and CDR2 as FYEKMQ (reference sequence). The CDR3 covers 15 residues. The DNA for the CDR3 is TGTGCCAGCAGCTTGGGAATGGGAATAACCGGGGAGCTGTTTTTT. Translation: CASSLGMGITGELFF.

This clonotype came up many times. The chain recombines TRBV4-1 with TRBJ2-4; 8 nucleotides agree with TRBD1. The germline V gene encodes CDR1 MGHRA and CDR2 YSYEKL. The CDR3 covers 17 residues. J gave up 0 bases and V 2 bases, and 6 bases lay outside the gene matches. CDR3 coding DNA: TGCGCCAGCAGCCAAACTGGACAGGGCCTAGCCAAAAACATTCAGTACTTC. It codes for CASSQTGQGLAKNIQYF.

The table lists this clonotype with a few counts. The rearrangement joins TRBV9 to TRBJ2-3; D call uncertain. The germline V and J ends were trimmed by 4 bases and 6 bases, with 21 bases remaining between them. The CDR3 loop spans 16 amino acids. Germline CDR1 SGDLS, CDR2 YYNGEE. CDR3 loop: CASSPHIDAQPDTQYF. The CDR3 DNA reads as TGTGCCAGCAGCCCCCATATCGACGCCCAGCCCGATACGCAGTATTTT.

The CDR3 protein is CAWSLDIGQPQHF. The DNA of the CDR3 is TGTGCCTGGAGTTTGGACATTGGTCAGCCCCAGCATTTT. The chain employs TRBV30 and TRBJ1-5; the D gene is possibly TRBD1 (5 bases). There are 13 residues in the CDR3. The germline V gene encodes CDR1 GTSNPN and CDR2 SVGIG (reference sequence). V was trimmed by 2 bases and J by 6 bases, leaving 11 bases between them.

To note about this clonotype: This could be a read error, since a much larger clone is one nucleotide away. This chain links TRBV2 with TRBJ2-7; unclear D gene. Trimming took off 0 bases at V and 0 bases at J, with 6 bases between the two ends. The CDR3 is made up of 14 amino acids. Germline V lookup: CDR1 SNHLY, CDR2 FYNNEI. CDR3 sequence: CASSEAGNSYEQYF. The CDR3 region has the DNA TGTGCCAGCAGTGAAGCGGGGAACTCCTACGAGCAGTACTTC. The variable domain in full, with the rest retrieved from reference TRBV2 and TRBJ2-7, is EPEVTQTPSHQVTQMGQEVILRCVPISNHLYFYWYRQILGQKVEFLVSFYNNEISEKSEIFDDQFSVERPDGSNFTLKIRSTKLEDSAMYFCASSEAGNSYEQYFGPGTRLTVT.

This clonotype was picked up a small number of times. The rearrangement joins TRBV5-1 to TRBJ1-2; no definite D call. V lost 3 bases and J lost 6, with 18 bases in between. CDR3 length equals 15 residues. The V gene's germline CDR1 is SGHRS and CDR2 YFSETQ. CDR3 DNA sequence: TGCGCCAGCAGCTCCGGAGGCAGTAGTTCGAATGGCTACACCTTC. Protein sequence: CASSSGGSSSNGYTF.

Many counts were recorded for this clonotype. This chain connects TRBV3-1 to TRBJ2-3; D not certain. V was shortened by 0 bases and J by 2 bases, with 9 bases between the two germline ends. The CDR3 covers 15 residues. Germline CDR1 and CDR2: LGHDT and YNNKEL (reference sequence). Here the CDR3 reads CASSQDISNTDTQYF. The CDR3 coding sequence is TGTGCCAGCAGCCAAGATATCTCTAACACAGATACGCAGTATTTT.

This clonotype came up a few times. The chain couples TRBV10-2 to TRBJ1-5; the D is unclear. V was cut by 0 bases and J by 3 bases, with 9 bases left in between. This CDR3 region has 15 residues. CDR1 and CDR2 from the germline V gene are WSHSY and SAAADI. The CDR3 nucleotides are TGCGCCAGCAGTGAGTCGGCAGAATCCAATCAGCCCCAGCATTTT. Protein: CASSESAESNQPQHF.

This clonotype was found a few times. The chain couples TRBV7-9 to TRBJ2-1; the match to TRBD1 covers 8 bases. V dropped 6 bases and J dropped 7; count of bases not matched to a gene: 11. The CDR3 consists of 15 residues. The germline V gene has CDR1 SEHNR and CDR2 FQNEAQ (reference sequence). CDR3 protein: CASRQGAGGWNEQFF. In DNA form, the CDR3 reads TGTGCCAGCAGGCAGGGGGCTGGGGGTTGGAATGAGCAGTTCTTC.

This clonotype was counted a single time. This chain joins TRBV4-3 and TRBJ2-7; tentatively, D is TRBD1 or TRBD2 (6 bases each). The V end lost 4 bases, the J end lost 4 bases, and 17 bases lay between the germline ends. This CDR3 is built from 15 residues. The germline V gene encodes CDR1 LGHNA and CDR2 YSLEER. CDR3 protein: CASSPARTGRYEQYF. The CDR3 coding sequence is TGCGCCAGCAGCCCAGCTCGCACAGGGAGGTACGAGCAGTACTTC.

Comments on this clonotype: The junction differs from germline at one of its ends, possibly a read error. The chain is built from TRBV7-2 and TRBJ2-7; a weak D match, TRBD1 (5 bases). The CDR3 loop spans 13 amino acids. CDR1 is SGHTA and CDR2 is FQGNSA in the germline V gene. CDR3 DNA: TGTGCCAGCAGCTTCCAGGGCAAGGGTGAGCAGTGCTTC. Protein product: CASSFQGKGEQCF.

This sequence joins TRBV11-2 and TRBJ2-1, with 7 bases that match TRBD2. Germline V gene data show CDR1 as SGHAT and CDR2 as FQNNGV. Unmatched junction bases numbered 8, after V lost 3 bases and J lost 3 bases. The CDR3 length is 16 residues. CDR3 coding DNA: TGTGCCAGCAGCTTGGGGCCGGGGGGTTACTACAATGAGCAGTTCTTC. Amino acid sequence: CASSLGPGGYYNEQFF.

The CDR3 DNA follows: TGCAGTGCGGAGAGGGACAGCTATGGCTACACCTTC. Residues: CSAERDSYGYTF. The V and J genes are TRBV20-1 and TRBJ1-2, with 7 bases that match TRBD1. The trim removed 6 bases at V and 4 bases at J, leaving 5 bases unmatched. Germline assignment: CDR1 DFQATT and CDR2 SNEGSKA (reference sequence). The CDR3 contains 12 residues.

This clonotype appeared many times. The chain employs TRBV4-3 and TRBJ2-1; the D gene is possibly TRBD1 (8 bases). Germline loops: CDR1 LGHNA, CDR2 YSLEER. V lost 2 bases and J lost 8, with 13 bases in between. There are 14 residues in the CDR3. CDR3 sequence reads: CASSQTTGGDEQFF. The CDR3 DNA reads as TGCGCCAGCAGCCAAACAACAGGGGGGGATGAGCAGTTCTTC.

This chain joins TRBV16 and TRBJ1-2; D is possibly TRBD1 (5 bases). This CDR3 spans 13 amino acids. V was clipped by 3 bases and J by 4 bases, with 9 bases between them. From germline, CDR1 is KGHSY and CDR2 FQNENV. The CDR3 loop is CASSQSGTYGYTF. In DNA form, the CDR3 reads TGTGCCAGCAGCCAGAGCGGGACCTATGGCTACACCTTC.